This T cell receptor beta chain was documented in a study of T-cell reconstitution after alpha-beta-depleted transplantation in children. General observations from the study: About two months after transplant, alpha-beta T cells reportedly came from several hundred expanded graft clones. T-cell numbers and diversity, one year after transplant, stemmed largely from T cells that were newly produced. Surviving recipient cells, namely T cells and thymic progenitors, were the source of high day-60 TCRbeta diversity in some patients.

Library preparation (for TCRbeta) was performed with unique molecular identifiers. TCRdb reprocessed the PCR reads via MiXCR and lists one record per CDR3 protein. There are 500,000 to 750,000 distinct CDR3 sequences in the sample; 27% occur only once, and less than 40% lies in the top ten. The CDR3 contains 15 residues. Germline trimming cut 4 bases from V and 2 bases from J; bases unmatched to any gene: 1. Germline CDR1 MNHEY, CDR2 SVGAGI. This clonotype has just a few counts. Its specificity is not known. The sample in question was PBMCs, obtained before TCRalphabeta/CD19-depleted stem cell transplant. The TCR originated in a boy in the first two years of life with Wiskott-Aldrich syndrome, due to receive a stem cell transplant. This chain connects TRBV6-5 to TRBJ2-5; 13 bases match TRBD2. CDR3 DNA sequence: TGTGCCAGCAGTTGGACTAGCGGGAGACAAGAGACCCAGTACTTC. Translated, it gives CASSWTSGRQETQYF.